This T cell receptor beta chain emerged from a study of T cell responses to AZD1222 COVID-19 vaccine. Study-level results: The study found Spike-specific TCR breadth and depth rose after two AZD1222 doses.

Germline V gene data show CDR1 as SGHRS and CDR2 as YFSETQ. Trimming pared 6 bases from V and 5 bases from J, leaving 7 bases between. The CDR3 has 11 amino acids. This clone was observed a single time. Its target is unknown. Clones were read by immunoSEQ multiplex PCR, and TCRdb kept only the in-frame ones, dropping some. The sample lists 100,000 to 150,000 clones; 85% were seen once. This TCR derives from an adult who received the AZD1222 COVID-19 vaccine. The chain carries TRBV5-1 and TRBJ2-3, with D possibly TRBD2 on 5 matching bases. Specimen: peripheral blood, collected 28 days after the second AZD1222 dose. The CDR3 sequence: CASMEVDTQYF. DNA for the CDR3: TGCGCCAGCATGGAGGTAGATACGCAGTATTTT.